Presented here are 3 T cell receptor beta chains from one specimen sequenced in a study of blood T cell repertoires in COVID-19. The data were produced by immunoSEQ multiplex PCR, yet TCRdb's version contains in-frame clones alone and is incomplete. The data show a few hundred thousand clones, around 83% seen once. The specimen was peripheral blood. The receptors stem from a woman aged 40-49 years who had recovered from COVID-19.

V is TRBV15 and J is TRBJ2-1; 10 bases are shared with TRBD1. Losses at the gene ends were 1 base for V and 9 bases for J; bases not matched to a gene: 12. There are 17 residues in the CDR3. Germline CDR1 LNHNV, CDR2 YYDKDF (reference sequence). The CDR3 region is CATSRVRLGQGGIEQFF. The CDR3 bases are TGTGCCACCAGCAGAGTGAGACTCGGACAGGGGGGGATTGAGCAGTTCTTC.

The chain uses TRBV28 and TRBJ1-1; D gene uncertain. This CDR3 has 13 residues. From germline, CDR1 is MDHEN and CDR2 SYDVKM. V was clipped by 10 bases and J by 0 bases, with 12 bases between them. CDR3 sequence: CAIRITMNTEAFF. The CDR3, as DNA: TGTGCCATCAGGATTACAATGAACACTGAAGCTTTCTTT.

This rearrangement joins TRBV7-8 to TRBJ1-5; 8 bases are shared with TRBD1. Germline trimming cut 4 bases from V and 2 bases from J; bases unmatched to any gene: 4. This CDR3 is built from 15 residues. Germline-derived CDR1 and CDR2 are SGHVS and FQNEAQ. CDR3 nucleotide sequence: TGTGCCAGCAGCTCCCGGGGACAGGGCAATCAGCCCCAGCATTTT. Amino acid sequence: CASSSRGQGNQPQHF.